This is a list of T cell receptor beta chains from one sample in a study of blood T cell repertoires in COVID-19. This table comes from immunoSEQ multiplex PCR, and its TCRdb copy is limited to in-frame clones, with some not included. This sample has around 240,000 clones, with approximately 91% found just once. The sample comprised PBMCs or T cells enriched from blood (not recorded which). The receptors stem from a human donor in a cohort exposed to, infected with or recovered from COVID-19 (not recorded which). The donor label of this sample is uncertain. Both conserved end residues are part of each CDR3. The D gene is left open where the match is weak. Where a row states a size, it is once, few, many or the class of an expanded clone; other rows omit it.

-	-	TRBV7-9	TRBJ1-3	TGTGCCAGCAGCTTAGGGATAGGACGGGACTCTGGAAACACCATATATTTT	CASSLGIGRDSGNTIYF
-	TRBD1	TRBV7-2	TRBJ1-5	TGTGCCAGCAGCTTACGACAGGGGCCTCAGCCCCAGCATTTT	CASSLRQGPQPQHF
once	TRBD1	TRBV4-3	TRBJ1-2	TGCGCCAGCAGCCAAGTAGGACAGGGGGGAAAAGGCTACACCTTC	CASSQVGQGGKGYTF
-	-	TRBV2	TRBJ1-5	TGTGCCAGCAGTGCCGGACAGAGCAATCAGCCCCAGCATTTT	CASSAGQSNQPQHF
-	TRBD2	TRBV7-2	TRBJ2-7	TGTGCCAGCAGCTTGGGCCCGCCGGGACTAGCCTACGAGCAGTACTTC	CASSLGPPGLAYEQYF
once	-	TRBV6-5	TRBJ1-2	TGTGCCACTACGGGAGCTAACTATGGCTACACCTTC	CATTGANYGYTF
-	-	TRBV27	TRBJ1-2	TGTGCCAGCAAACAGGGAAGTAACTATGGCTACACCTTC	CASKQGSNYGYTF
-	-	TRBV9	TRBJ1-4	TGTGCCAGCAGCCCTCTTCATCCGGCAACTAATGAAAAACTGTTTTTT	CASSPLHPATNEKLFF
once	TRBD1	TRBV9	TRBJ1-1	TGTGCCAGCAGCGTAACAGGGGTCAGCACTGAAGCTTTCTTT	CASSVTGVSTEAFF
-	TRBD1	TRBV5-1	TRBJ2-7	TGCGCCAGCAGCTTGGGGAGTCAGGGGGCTAAAGACTACGAGCAGTACTTC	CASSLGSQGAKDYEQYF
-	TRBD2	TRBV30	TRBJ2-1	TGTGCCTGGAGTACCACCGGGACTAACTACAATGAGCAGTTCTTC	CAWSTTGTNYNEQFF
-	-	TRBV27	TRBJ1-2	TGTGCCAGCAGTTTAGGACCCCCAGGACAGAAGGGTGGCTACACCTTC	CASSLGPPGQKGGYTF
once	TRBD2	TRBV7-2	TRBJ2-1	TGTGCCAGCAGTAGACTAGCGGGGGGCGGTGAGCAGTTCTTC	CASSRLAGGGEQFF
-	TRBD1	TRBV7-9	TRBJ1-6	TGTGCCAGCAGCTTAGATTTGACAGGGCCTAATTCACCCCTCCACTTT	CASSLDLTGPNSPLHF
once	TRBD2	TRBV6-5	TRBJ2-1	TGTGCCAGCAGTAAACTAGCGGGGGGCTACAATGAGCAGTTCTTC	CASSKLAGGYNEQFF
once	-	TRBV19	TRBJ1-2	TGTGCCAGTACCCCGTCTAACTATGGCTACACCTTC	CASTPSNYGYTF
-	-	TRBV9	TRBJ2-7	TGTGCCAGCACCCAAGGACACACCTCCTACGAGCAGTACTTC	CASTQGHTSYEQYF
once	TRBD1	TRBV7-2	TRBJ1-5	TGTGCCAGCAGCTTAGCGGTTGGACAGGGCTCAAATCAGCCCCAGCATTTT	CASSLAVGQGSNQPQHF
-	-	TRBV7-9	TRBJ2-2	TGTGCCAGCAGCGGATACAGGGAAGGAACCGGGGAGCTGTTTTTT	CASSGYREGTGELFF
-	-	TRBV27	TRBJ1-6	TGTGCCAGCAGCCGGCAGGGGAATAATTCACCCCTCCACTTT	CASSRQGNNSPLHF
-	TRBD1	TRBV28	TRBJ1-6	TGTGCCAGCAGTTTATCGGGACAGGTCTCACCCCTCCACTTT	CASSLSGQVSPLHF
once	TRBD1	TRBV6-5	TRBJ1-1	TGTGCCAGCGGGGACAGGGGAAGGGCGAACACTGAAGCTTTCTTT	CASGDRGRANTEAFF
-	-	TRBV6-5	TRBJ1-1	TGTGCCAGCAGTCTCAGGGGTGACACTGAAGCTTTCTTT	CASSLRGDTEAFF
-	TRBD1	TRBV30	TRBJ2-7	TGTGCCTGGAGTCTAGGACAGGGTGGCGAGCAGTACTTC	CAWSLGQGGEQYF
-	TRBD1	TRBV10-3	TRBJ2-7	TGTGCCATCGGGACAGGGGCCCTCTCCTACGAGCAGTACTTC	CAIGTGALSYEQYF
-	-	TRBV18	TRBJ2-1	TGTGCCAGCTCACCCACGTACAGGCGGACCTACAATGAGCAGTTCTTC	CASSPTYRRTYNEQFF
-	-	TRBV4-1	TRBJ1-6	TGCGCCAGCAGCCAAGGTCGTGGACGTCTAGGGAGCTCCTATAATTCACCCCTCCACTTT	CASSQGRGRLGSSYNSPLHF